This passage covers 17 T cell receptor beta chains from one sample sequenced in a study of T cells in localized non-small cell lung cancer. Profiled with immunoSEQ multiplex PCR; TCRdb holds only in-frame clones, not every one. The data show 25,000 to 35,000 clones, around 80% seen once. This specimen was peripheral blood, taken before any cancer treatment. The receptors come from a male donor at least 60 years old with stage III squamous cell lung carcinoma.

V and J are TRBV27 and TRBJ2-2; TRBD2 agrees at 8 bases. The CDR3 sequence is 16 residues long. In germline, CDR1 is MNHEY, CDR2 SMNVEV (reference sequence). V dropped 5 bases and J dropped 2; count of bases not matched to a gene: 7. DNA of the CDR3: TGTGCCAGCAGTCTTTTGGCGGGGGGTAACACCGGGGAGCTGTTTTTT. Protein: CASSLLAGGNTGELFF.

The V call is TRBV5-4, the J call TRBJ2-7, with 9 bases matching TRBD1. The CDR3 length is 15 residues. V lost 8 bases, J lost 3 bases, and 12 bases stayed unmatched. Germline V gene lookup returns CDR1 SGHNT and CDR2 YYREEE (reference sequence). CDR3 protein: CASALRQGQGYEQYF. The CDR3 region has the DNA TGTGCCAGTGCACTTCGACAGGGACAGGGCTACGAGCAGTACTTC. Based on the CDR3 plus reference TRBV5-4 and TRBJ2-7, the full variable domain is ETGVTQSPTHLIKTRGQQVTLRCSSQSGHNTVSWYQQALGQGPQFIFQYYREEENGRGNFPPRFSGLQFPNYSSELNVNALELDDSALYLCASALRQGQGYEQYFGPGTRLTVT.

The chain combines TRBV9 with TRBJ2-2; D could derive from TRBD1 or TRBD2 (5 bases each). Germline CDR1 SGDLS, CDR2 YYNGEE. V dropped 0 bases and J dropped 0 bases, with 9 bases sitting between them. The CDR3 sequence is 16 residues long. The CDR3 bases are TGTGCCAGCAGCGTAGAGGGACGCTCGAACACCGGGGAGCTGTTTTTT. It is translated as CASSVEGRSNTGELFF.

This clone was detected only a few times. The V call is TRBV27, the J call TRBJ2-1; 10 nucleotides line up with TRBD1. CDR3 length: 14 residues. J was trimmed by 2 bases and V by 8 bases; bases with no gene match: 3. Germline V gene sequence: CDR1 MNHEY, CDR2 SMNVEV (reference sequence). The CDR3 DNA sequence: TGTGCCAGCGCGGGACAGGGGCCCTACAATGAGCAGTTCTTC. This translates into CASAGQGPYNEQFF.

The count of this clone is one. The chain is built from TRBV7-6 and TRBJ2-5; D perhaps matches TRBD2 (6 bases). The V gene lost 8 bases and the J gene lost 5 bases, with 18 bases spanning the gap. Germline V gives CDR1 SGHVS, CDR2 FNYEAQ. The CDR3 runs to 14 residues. The CDR3 nucleotides are TGTGCCAGCGCTAGCGTCCGGGGTTCGGAGACCCAGTACTTC. Amino acid sequence: CASASVRGSETQYF.

CDR3 in DNA: TGCACCAGCAGCCAACCTCTTGGCGGGGGGGGGAAGACCCAGTACTTC. Encoded protein: CTSSQPLGGGGKTQYF. The chain couples TRBV1 to TRBJ2-5; no check of the table's D call, TRBD2, against the DNA was made. TRBV1 is assigned pseudogene status. The CDR3 runs to 16 residues.

V and J are TRBV7-2 and TRBJ2-1; TRBD2 matches 16 bases. This CDR3 has 17 amino acids. With 3 bases clipped from V and 7 bases from J, the junction kept 6 bases outside the gene matches. CDR1 and CDR2 from the germline V gene are SGHTA and FQGNSA. The CDR3 region has the DNA TGTGCCAGCAGCTTCCAGGGACTAGCGGGGGGGCGGAATGAGCAGTTCTTC. This sequence encodes CASSFQGLAGGRNEQFF.

In its sample, this clone was seen once. J is TRBJ1-2 and V is TRBV5-6; perhaps TRBD1 as D (6 bases). The CDR3 consists of 14 residues. V was cut by 4 bases and J by 6 bases, with 16 bases left in between. Germline CDR1 SGHDT, CDR2 YYEEEE. This chain's CDR3 is CASSPGVSTDGYTF. As DNA, the CDR3 is TGTGCCAGCAGCCCAGGGGTCTCCACCGATGGCTACACCTTC.

This clone appeared once. The rearrangement uses TRBV6-6 and TRBJ1-1; no clear D. V was pared by 0 bases and J by 1 base, with 6 bases between. Germline V gene data show CDR1 as MNHNY and CDR2 as SVGAGI (reference sequence). The CDR3 runs 14 residues. CDR3 in DNA: TGTGCCAGCAGTTACTCAATGGCGAACACTGAAGCTTTCTTT. The encoded protein is CASSYSMANTEAFF.

The chain joins TRBV9 to TRBJ2-7; 7 bases match TRBD2. The J segment lost 2 bases and the V segment lost 4 bases, leaving 9 bases of the junction unmatched. CDR3 length equals 15 residues. The germline CDR1 and CDR2 sequences are SGDLS and YYNGEE. CDR3 bases: TGTGCCAGCAGCTTAGGGACTACCCAACCCTACGAGCAGTACTTC. The encoded protein is CASSLGTTQPYEQYF.

The chain uses TRBV9 and TRBJ2-3, with TRBD2 matching 10 bases. Germline lookup yields CDR1 SGDLS and CDR2 YYNGEE. Trimming cost V 7 bases and J 0 bases; bases outside gene matches: 17. The CDR3 totals 19 residues. CDR3 nucleotides: TGTGCCAGCTCTCCTGGGGCGGCTAGCGGGGGTTTGAGCACAGATACGCAGTATTTT. This sequence encodes CASSPGAASGGLSTDTQYF.

V usage is TRBV7-2 and J usage is TRBJ1-4; possibly TRBD1 for D (6 bases). Germline CDR1 is SGHTA and CDR2 is FQGNSA. Trimming shortened V by 5 bases and J by 5 bases, and 15 bases separated the two germline ends. CDR3 length: 15 residues. This CDR3 is CASSPGQPTNEKLFF. In nucleotides, the CDR3 is TGTGCCAGCAGCCCTGGACAGCCCACCAATGAAAAACTGTTTTTT.

The chain combines TRBV7-2 with TRBJ1-2; the D is unclear. Trimming stripped 2 bases from V and 4 bases from J, with 5 bases between. The CDR3 contains 12 residues. Germline lookup yields CDR1 SGHTA and CDR2 FQGNSA. The CDR3 here is CASSLSSYGYTF. The CDR3 DNA sequence: TGTGCCAGCAGCTTATCTAGCTATGGCTACACCTTC. The full variable domain, rest sourced from reference TRBV7-2 and TRBJ1-2, is GAGVSQSPSNKVTEKGKDVELRCDPISGHTALYWYRQSLGQGLEFLIYFQGNSAPDKSGLPSDRFSAERTGGSVSTLTIQRTQQEDSAVYLCASSLSSYGYTFGSGTRLTVV.

The V call is TRBV4-3, the J call TRBJ2-2; D is ambiguous. The ends were cut back, 4 bases at V and 2 bases at J, with 2 bases in the middle. The germline V gene encodes CDR1 LGHNA and CDR2 YSLEER. The CDR3 is 12 amino acids. The CDR3 here is CASSLNTGELFF. In DNA form, the CDR3 reads TGCGCCAGCAGCCTTAACACCGGGGAGCTGTTTTTT.

This chain connects TRBV7-6 to TRBJ2-7; D remains unclear. The CDR3 consists of 15 residues. Trimming took 1 base from V and 3 from J, leaving 13 bases between them. Germline V CDR1 and CDR2: SGHVS, FNYEAQ. The CDR3 sequence is CASSLGEFGFYEQYF. CDR3 in DNA: TGTGCCAGCAGCTTAGGGGAATTTGGGTTCTACGAGCAGTACTTC.

The chain joins TRBV7-9 to TRBJ2-7, with TRBD1 matching over 8 bases. V was pared by 5 bases and J by 7 bases, with 13 bases of the junction left unmatched. Per the germline V gene, CDR1 is SEHNR and CDR2 is FQNEAQ (reference sequence). The CDR3 length is 15 residues. CDR3 in DNA: TGTGCCAGCAGCCAGGGGACAGGACTAAGGGGTGAGCAGTACTTC. Protein product: CASSQGTGLRGEQYF.

The V gene is TRBV29-1, the J gene TRBJ2-2; the D is unclear. The germline gives CDR1 SQVTM, CDR2 ANQGSEA. The CDR3 is 13 residues long. V gave up 3 bases and J gave up 1 base, with 6 bases separating them. Here the CDR3 reads CSVDRENTGELFF. Written as DNA, the CDR3 is TGCAGCGTTGATAGGGAGAACACCGGGGAGCTGTTTTTT.